These 14 T cell receptor beta chains were all obtained from the same sample, sequenced in a study of low-dose radiotherapy and immunotherapy resistance in tumors. First-strand cDNA relied on TRAV- and TRBV-specific primers spanning alpha and beta chains. A constant-region primer paired with the V-primer adapter amplified TCRs over about 19 PCR cycles. From the reads, TCRdb called clonotypes with MiXCR, one entry per CDR3 protein. Seen here are around 79,000 distinct CDR3 sequences, 15% to 20% observed once, and the top ten hold roughly 6%. Time point: before trial treatment. The sequencing used PBMCs, collected before treatment. These receptors were collected from a male donor with prostate cancer.

This clonotype was picked up one time. A read error may explain this, as a much larger clone is one base away. The CDR3 DNA reads as TGCAGTGCCAACCTACCCGCTTCTGGAAACACCATATATTTT. Translation: CSANLPASGNTIYF. The V and J genes are TRBV20-1 and TRBJ1-3, with D hard to call. CDR1 DFQATT and CDR2 SNEGSKA come from the germline V gene (reference sequence). Trimming shortened V by 6 bases and J by 1 base, and 13 bases separated the two germline ends. This CDR3 spans 14 amino acids.

This clonotype was counted ten times or more. The chain uses TRBV3-1 and TRBJ1-2; D is perhaps TRBD1 (5 bases). The germline V gene has CDR1 LGHDT and CDR2 YNNKEL (reference sequence). V was cut by 2 bases and J by 5 bases, with 12 bases left in between. The CDR3 is 14 residues long. CDR3 bases: TGTGCCAGCAGCCAAAGCAGGGCAGGATATGGCTACACCTTC. Its protein product is CASSQSRAGYGYTF. The variable domain in full, with the rest retrieved from reference TRBV3-1 and TRBJ1-2, is DTAVSQTPKYLVTQMGNDKSIKCEQNLGHDTMYWYKQDSKKFLKIMFSYNNKELIINETVPNRFSPKSPDKAHLNLHINSLELGDSAVYFCASSQSRAGYGYTFGSGTRLTVV.

Ten or more counts support this clonotype. The chain joins TRBV12-3 or TRBV12-4 to TRBJ1-2, with 8 bases that match TRBD1. Trimming at V came to 1 base and at J to 3 bases, leaving 10 bases not matched to a gene. The CDR3 runs 17 residues. The CDR3 DNA follows: TGTGCCAGCAGTTTAGAGGGCAGACAGGGGATCTACTATGGCTACACCTTC. It translates to CASSLEGRQGIYYGYTF.

The V gene is TRBV20-1, the J gene TRBJ1-1, with D maybe TRBD1 (5 bases). Per germline, CDR1 DFQATT and CDR2 SNEGSKA (reference sequence). The CDR3 contains 13 residues. Trimming took off 5 bases at V and 1 base at J, with 11 bases between the two ends. The chain's CDR3 is CSAEDKPNTEAFF. CDR3 DNA sequence: TGCAGTGCTGAGGACAAACCGAACACTGAAGCTTTCTTT.

This clonotype was seen at least ten times. The rearrangement uses TRBV6-2 or TRBV6-3 and TRBJ2-4, with D unclear. CDR1 is MNHEY and CDR2 is SVGEGT in the germline V gene. This CDR3 is 15 amino acids long. Trimming took 4 bases from V and 0 from J, leaving 10 bases between them. CDR3 residues: CASSFRPLAKNIQYF. DNA of the CDR3: TGTGCCAGCAGTTTCCGCCCCCTAGCCAAAAACATTCAGTACTTC.

This clonotype was recorded many times. The chain is built from TRBV4-2 and TRBJ2-2; D possibly uses TRBD1 or TRBD2 (5 bases each). V was clipped by 0 bases and J by 1 base, with 15 bases between them. CDR1 is LGHNA, CDR2 YNFKEQ, per germline. The CDR3 contains 18 residues. CDR3 bases: TGTGCCAGCAGCCAAGACTACTCCGGGGCCGGGAACACCGGGGAGCTGTTTTTT. This gives the protein CASSQDYSGAGNTGELFF.

This clonotype came up many times. The chain couples TRBV20-1 to TRBJ2-3; 11 bases map to TRBD2. Germline V lookup: CDR1 DFQATT, CDR2 SNEGSKA (reference sequence). V gave up 5 bases and J gave up 2 bases; unmatched junction bases: 6. The CDR3 totals 15 residues. This chain's CDR3 is CSAATSGTFTDTQYF. CDR3 bases: TGCAGTGCTGCGACTAGCGGGACTTTCACAGATACGCAGTATTTT.

The rearrangement joins TRBV6-5 to TRBJ2-7; 10 bases line up with TRBD1. J lost 3 bases, V lost 6 bases, and 11 bases had no gene match. CDR1 MNHEY and CDR2 SVGAGI come from the germline V gene. The CDR3 consists of 16 residues. Here the CDR3 DNA reads TGTGCCAGCAGATCGGACAGGGGGTTTCTCCTCTACGAGCAGTACTTC. Its protein product is CASRSDRGFLLYEQYF.

This clonotype was seen many times. CDR3 nucleotide sequence: TGTGCCAGCTCCCCCGGGGGGGCCTCTGGAAACACCATATATTTT. Encoded protein: CASSPGGASGNTIYF. V usage is TRBV18 and J usage is TRBJ1-3, with D possibly matching TRBD1 (6 bases). The CDR3 has 15 amino acids. Looked up from germline, CDR1 is KGHSH and CDR2 is LQKENI. V was shortened by 6 bases and J by 0 bases, with 12 bases between the two germline ends.

This clonotype was counted at least ten times. The CDR3 sequence: CASSQIQGADYEQYF. The CDR3 DNA follows: TGCGCCAGCAGCCAGATCCAGGGGGCTGACTACGAGCAGTACTTC. The V call is TRBV4-1, the J call TRBJ2-7, with TRBD1 identical over 8 bases. V was pared by 3 bases and J by 3 bases, with 7 bases of the junction left unmatched. CDR1 is MGHRA, CDR2 YSYEKL, per germline. The CDR3 has 15 amino acids.

This clonotype was found many times. This chain uses TRBV14 with TRBJ2-5; 7 positions match TRBD1. The CDR3 runs to 15 residues. Losses at the gene ends were 2 bases for V and 7 bases for J; bases not matched to a gene: 10. The germline gives CDR1 SGHDN, CDR2 FVKESK. The chain's CDR3 is CASSQIKGGSGTQYF. The CDR3 nucleotides read TGTGCCAGCAGCCAAATAAAAGGGGGCAGCGGGACCCAGTACTTC.

This clonotype was recorded at least ten times. The junction shows a germline mismatch at one end, possibly a read error. The rearrangement uses TRBV20-1 and TRBJ1-1, with D possibly TRBD1 on 5 matching bases. The CDR3 totals 13 residues. Germline values: CDR1 DFQATT, CDR2 SNEGSKA (reference sequence). CDR3 residues: CSAKGRPNPEAFF. The CDR3 DNA reads as TGCAGTGCTAAGGGACGGCCGAACCCTGAAGCTTTCTTT.

This clonotype was detected ten times or more. The chain links TRBV7-8 to TRBJ1-1, with D possibly TRBD1 on 5 matching bases. Germline lookup yields CDR1 SGHVS and CDR2 FQNEAQ. V dropped 5 bases and J dropped 3 bases, with 22 bases sitting between them. This CDR3 is built from 17 residues. The CDR3 nucleotides read TGTGCCAGCAGCAAGGTCCAGGGTCCTCTAGGATACACTGAAGCTTTCTTT. This encodes CASSKVQGPLGYTEAFF.

The CDR3 DNA sequence: TGTGCCAGCAGGGCCGGTGGGTGGGGATATAGCAATCAGCCCCAGCATTTT. The encoded protein is CASRAGGWGYSNQPQHF. J is TRBJ1-5 and V is TRBV6-5; no clear D gene. Germline CDR1 MNHEY, CDR2 SVGAGI. The CDR3 is 17 amino acids. Trimming pared 6 bases from V and 0 bases from J, leaving 18 bases between.